The 5 T cell receptor beta chains presented below share a single source sample, sequenced in a study of cytomegalovirus exposure and HLA in healthy donors. PCR was performed using 60 Vbeta and 13 Jbeta primers. Clones were sequenced by immunoSEQ multiplex PCR, and TCRdb holds only the in-frame ones, with some missing. The sample carries about 140,000 clones, approximately 71% recorded once. Sequenced sample: PBMCs. The receptors come from a man in his forties or fifties in good health and CMV-seronegative.

This rearrangement joins TRBV9 to TRBJ2-1; 10 nucleotides match TRBD2. The germline CDR1 and CDR2 sequences are SGDLS and YYNGEE. Germline trimming cut 2 bases from V and 4 bases from J; bases unmatched to any gene: 3. This CDR3 is built from 15 residues. The CDR3, as DNA: TGTGCCAGCAGCGTCACTAGCGGGGCTTACAATGAGCAGTTCTTC. Translated: CASSVTSGAYNEQFF.

This sequence joins TRBV28 and TRBJ2-7; 7 positions match TRBD2. Germline-derived CDR1 and CDR2 are MDHEN and SYDVKM. V was clipped by 3 bases and J by 6 bases; unmatched bases: 2. The CDR3 has 12 residues. CDR3 in amino acids: CASSLTSSEQYF. As DNA, the CDR3 is TGTGCCAGCAGTTTGACTAGCTCCGAGCAGTACTTC.

This clone was observed a handful of times. The gene calls are TRBV2 and TRBJ1-2; no reliable D call. Per the germline V gene, CDR1 is SNHLY and CDR2 is FYNNEI. The CDR3 has 11 amino acids. V was trimmed by 10 bases and J by 2 bases, leaving 8 bases between them. CDR3 residues: CAMGANYGYTF. The CDR3 region has the DNA TGTGCCATGGGAGCGAACTATGGCTACACCTTC.

This clone was seen a handful of times. The gene calls are TRBV5-6 and TRBJ2-7; TRBD1 matches at 9 bases. The trim removed 3 bases at V and 3 bases at J, leaving 4 bases unmatched. Germline CDR1 SGHDT, CDR2 YYEEEE. The CDR3 spans 14 residues. Here the CDR3 DNA reads TGTGCCAGCAGCTGGACAGGGGTTAACTACGAGCAGTACTTC. It is translated as CASSWTGVNYEQYF.

The chain joins TRBV5-6 to TRBJ2-7; a possible D gene is TRBD2 (5 bases). Germline V gene data show CDR1 as SGHDT and CDR2 as YYEEEE. This CDR3 contains 15 residues. Trimming shortened V by 0 bases and J by 1 base, and 11 bases separated the two germline ends. The CDR3: CASSLGTSASYEQYF. DNA for the CDR3: TGTGCCAGCAGCTTGGGGACTTCCGCTTCCTACGAGCAGTACTTC.